Sequencing of this T cell receptor (beta chain) was carried out in a study of immune evolution from preneoplasia to lung adenocarcinoma. Findings and limits, study-wide: Top clone share appeared to fall from AAH through AIS, MIA, adenocarcinoma.

Resections took place in Japan or China from the mid-2010s to the late 2010s. Premalignant or tumor cells were enriched by macro-dissection after pathologic assessment. Germline loops: CDR1 SEHNR, CDR2 FQNEAQ (reference sequence). The CDR3 runs to 18 residues. Germline trimming cut 2 bases from V and 5 bases from J; bases unmatched to any gene: 14. With respect to this clone: Its matching antigen is unknown.

Method: immunoSEQ multiplex PCR; TCRdb's copy keeps in-frame clones and lacks some. The sample yields roughly 7,800 clones, about 83% seen once. The clonotype originates from a person between 65 and 80 years old with lung adenocarcinoma. The V call is TRBV7-9, the J call TRBJ2-3; 9 bases agree with TRBD2. Input material: FFPE minimally invasive lung adenocarcinoma tissue. The CDR3: CASSLYSGSGRRGDTQYF. The CDR3 DNA reads as TGTGCCAGCAGCTTATATTCTGGTAGCGGGAGAAGGGGAGATACGCAGTATTTT.